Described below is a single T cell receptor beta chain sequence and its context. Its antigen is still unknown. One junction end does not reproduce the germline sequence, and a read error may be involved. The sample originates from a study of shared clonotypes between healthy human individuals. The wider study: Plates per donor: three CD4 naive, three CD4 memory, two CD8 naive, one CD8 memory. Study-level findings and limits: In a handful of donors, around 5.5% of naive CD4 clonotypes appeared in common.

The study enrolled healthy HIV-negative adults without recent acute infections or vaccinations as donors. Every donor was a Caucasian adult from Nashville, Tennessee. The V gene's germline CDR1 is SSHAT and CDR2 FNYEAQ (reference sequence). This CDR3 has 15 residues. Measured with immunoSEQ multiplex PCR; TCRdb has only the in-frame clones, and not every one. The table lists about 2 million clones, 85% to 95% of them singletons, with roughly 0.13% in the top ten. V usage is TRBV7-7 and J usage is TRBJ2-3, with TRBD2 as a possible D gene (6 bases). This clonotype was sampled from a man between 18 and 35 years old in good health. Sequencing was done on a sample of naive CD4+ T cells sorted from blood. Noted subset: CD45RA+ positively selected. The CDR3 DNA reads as TGTGCTAGCAGCCCCATGGGGGGATCCACAGATACGCAGTATTTT. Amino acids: CASSPMGGSTDTQYF.